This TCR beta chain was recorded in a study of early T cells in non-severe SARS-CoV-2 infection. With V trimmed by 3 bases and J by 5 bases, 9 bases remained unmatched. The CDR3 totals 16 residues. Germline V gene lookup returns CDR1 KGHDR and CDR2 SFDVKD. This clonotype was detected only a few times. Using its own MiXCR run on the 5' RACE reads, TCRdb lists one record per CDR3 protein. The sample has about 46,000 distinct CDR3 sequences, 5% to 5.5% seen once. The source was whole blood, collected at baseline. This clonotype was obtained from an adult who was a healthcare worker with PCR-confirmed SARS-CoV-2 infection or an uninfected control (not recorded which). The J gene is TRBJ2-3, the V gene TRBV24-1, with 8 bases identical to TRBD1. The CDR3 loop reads CATSDPRQGPGDTQYF. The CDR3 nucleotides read TGTGCCACCAGTGATCCAAGACAGGGGCCCGGAGATACGCAGTATTTT.